The 32 T cell receptor beta chains listed next were all sequenced from one sample in a study of Ad26.COV2.S vaccination and SARS-CoV-2 variants (dated by TCRdb to the early 2020s). The library was built by means of the immunoSEQ multiplex PCR assay. Imported from immuneACCESS, the table was reduced by TCRdb to in-frame sequences with V and J called. These copies leave out some clones; in studies compared against another copy, an unresolved V gene accounts for under half, and the cause of the remainder is not known. A total of 380,000 or so clones appear in this sample, roughly four fifths of them only once. The ten largest clones capture almost 7.5% of the sample. The meaning of the sample's treatment or condition label: some 19 received Ad26.COV2.S at low or high dose, single or two shots; roughly five received placebo; per-sample allocation not given. Repertoires of vaccine and placebo recipients were sequenced from samples collected on day 63 after the first injection.

Here the sequenced sample was peripheral blood, taken in a trial of Ad26.COV2.S vaccine versus placebo. Source of these receptors: a person between 18 and 59 years old who received the Ad26.COV2.S COVID-19 vaccine or a placebo.

V and J are TRBV29-1 and TRBJ1-2; no definite D call. V was shortened by 1 base and J by 11 bases, with 8 bases between the two germline ends. The CDR3 sequence is 10 residues long. Germline CDR1 and CDR2: SQVTM and ANQGSEA. The CDR3 loop is CSVEAVSYTF. CDR3 coding DNA: TGCAGCGTTGAAGCGGTCTCGTACACCTTC. The full variable domain, its missing parts supplied by reference TRBV29-1 and TRBJ1-2, is SAVISQKPSRDICQRGTSLTIQCQVDSQVTMMFWYRQQPGQSLTLIATANQGSEATYESGFVIDKFPISRPNLTFSTLTVSNMSPEDSSIYLCSVEAVSYTFGSGTRLTVV.

This clone appeared a few times. CDR3 residues: CASSPGAGAGNTIYF. CDR3 nucleotides: TGTGCCAGCTCACCAGGAGCAGGGGCCGGAAACACCATATATTTT. V usage is TRBV18 and J usage is TRBJ1-3; D possibly corresponds to TRBD1 (6 bases). Germline CDR1 KGHSH, CDR2 LQKENI. The V end was cut by 2 bases, the J end by 4 bases, with 12 bases between. The CDR3 contains 15 residues. Combining the CDR3 with reference TRBV18 and TRBJ1-3 gives the whole variable domain NAGVMQNPRHLVRRRGQEARLRCSPMKGHSHVYWYRQLPEEGLKFMVYLQKENIIDESGMPKERFSAEFPKEGPSILRIQQVVRGDSAAYFCASSPGAGAGNTIYFGEGSWLTVV.

V is TRBV4-1 and J is TRBJ2-3, with D perhaps assigned TRBD1 or TRBD2 (6 bases each). V was cut by 5 bases and J by 4 bases, with 19 bases left in between. CDR1 is MGHRA, CDR2 YSYEKL, per germline. The CDR3 length is 16 residues. The CDR3 loop reads CASSVGAAGRSDTQYF. CDR3 coding DNA: TGCGCCAGCAGCGTGGGGGCGGCGGGGAGATCAGATACGCAGTATTTT.

CDR3 residues: CASRTLTGGTEAFF. CDR3 DNA: TGTGCCAGCAGAACCTTGACAGGTGGAACTGAAGCTTTCTTT. V gene TRBV6-5 combines with J gene TRBJ1-1; a weak D match, TRBD1 (6 bases). The CDR3 spans 14 residues. Looked up from germline, CDR1 is MNHEY and CDR2 is SVGAGI. Trimming left V 6 bases short and J 5 bases short, with 16 bases between.

The chain uses TRBV7-9 and TRBJ2-3; D ambiguous. CDR1 and CDR2 (germline): SEHNR, FQNEAQ (reference sequence). The V end lost 0 bases, the J end lost 3 bases, and 10 bases lay between the germline ends. This CDR3 has 15 residues. The CDR3: CASSLAGPVTDTQYF. Written as DNA, the CDR3 is TGTGCCAGCAGCTTAGCGGGCCCAGTAACAGATACGCAGTATTTT. The whole variable domain, remainder taken from reference TRBV7-9 and TRBJ2-3, is DTGVSQNPRHKITKRGQNVTFRCDPISEHNRLYWYRQTLGQGPEFLTYFQNEAQLEKSRLLSDRFSAERPKGSFSTLEIQRTEQGDSAMYLCASSLAGPVTDTQYFGPGTRLTVL.

A few counts support this clone. The sample contains more than one DNA sequence encoding this CDR3. The chain combines TRBV7-3 with TRBJ1-1, with 8 bases lining up with TRBD1. V lost 5 bases, J lost 5 bases, and 4 bases stayed unmatched. The CDR3 covers 13 residues. CDR1 and CDR2 from the germline V gene are SGHTA and FQGTGA. The CDR3 protein is CASSPQGATEAFF. In DNA form, the CDR3 reads TGTGCCAGCAGCCCGCAGGGGGCGACTGAAGCTTTCTTT.

The J gene is TRBJ2-4, the V gene TRBV6-5, with D possibly TRBD1 on 5 matching bases. Germline CDR1 is MNHEY and CDR2 is SVGAGI. This CDR3 region has 13 residues. V lost 6 bases, J lost 3 bases, and 9 bases lay in between. CDR3 nucleotides: TGTGCCAGCAGGGACACTCTCAAAAACATTCAGTACTTC. Translating gives CASRDTLKNIQYF.

The chain is built from TRBV11-2 and TRBJ2-7; D remains ambiguous. This CDR3 has 14 residues. The germline V gene encodes CDR1 SGHAT and CDR2 FQNNGV. Trimming took off 5 bases at V and 2 bases at J, with 13 bases between the two ends. The CDR3, as DNA: TGTGCCAGCAGCCTCGTGGCCCGACCCTACGAGCAGTACTTC. This encodes CASSLVARPYEQYF.

The rearrangement links TRBV5-4 to TRBJ2-1; 9 bases map to TRBD2. With V trimmed by 0 bases and J by 8 bases, 9 bases remained unmatched. CDR3 length: 16 amino acids. Germline CDR1 and CDR2: SGHNT and YYREEE (reference sequence). The chain's CDR3 is CASSLGSSGIRDEQFF. The CDR3 DNA is TGTGCCAGCAGCTTGGGCTCTAGCGGGATTAGGGATGAGCAGTTCTTC.

The chain employs TRBV29-1 and TRBJ2-7; D is possibly TRBD1 (6 bases). The CDR3 is 12 amino acids. Germline V CDR1 and CDR2: SQVTM, ANQGSEA. V lost 8 bases to trimming and J lost 5 bases, with 16 bases between them. The CDR3 DNA sequence: TGCAGCATAAACAGGGAATACCACGAGCAGTACTTC. This sequence encodes CSINREYHEQYF.

V gene TRBV6-5 combines with J gene TRBJ2-7; TRBD1 aligns across 8 bases. The CDR3 is 14 amino acids. V gave up 1 base and J gave up 5 bases; unmatched junction bases: 4. Germline CDR1 MNHEY, CDR2 SVGAGI. The CDR3 loop is CASSYFQGAHEQYF. CDR3 bases: TGTGCCAGCAGTTACTTCCAGGGGGCACACGAGCAGTACTTC.

V is TRBV9 and J is TRBJ1-2, with a tentative D call TRBD1 (6 bases). The CDR3 is made up of 16 amino acids. Trimming left V 0 bases short and J 8 bases short, with 20 bases between. Germline V lookup: CDR1 SGDLS, CDR2 YYNGEE. DNA of the CDR3: TGTGCCAGCAGCGTAGAAATCGGACAGACCCTGAGAGGCTACACCTTC. This codes for CASSVEIGQTLRGYTF.

J is TRBJ1-5 and V is TRBV7-3, with D possibly matching TRBD1 (5 bases). V was clipped by 5 bases and J by 5 bases, with 10 bases between them. CDR3 length equals 13 residues. Germline V lookup: CDR1 SGHTA, CDR2 FQGTGA. The CDR3 region is CASSVGADQPQHF. CDR3 nucleotides: TGTGCCAGCAGCGTAGGGGCCGATCAGCCCCAGCATTTT.

The chain combines TRBV7-9 with TRBJ1-1; TRBD1 might be the D (6 bases). There are 14 residues in the CDR3. Looked up from germline, CDR1 is SEHNR and CDR2 is FQNEAQ (reference sequence). Trimming took off 6 bases at V and 6 bases at J, with 17 bases between the two ends. CDR3 sequence: CASSYLGGRAEAFF. CDR3 sequence (DNA): TGTGCCAGCAGTTACTTAGGGGGAAGGGCTGAAGCTTTCTTT.

This chain joins TRBV27 and TRBJ1-5; D gene unclear. The CDR3 loop spans 14 amino acids. Germline CDR1 is MNHEY and CDR2 is SMNVEV (reference sequence). Trimming removed 3 bases from V and 4 bases from J, with 10 bases in between. Here the CDR3 reads CASSFANTNQPQHF. For the CDR3, the DNA is TGTGCCAGCAGTTTTGCTAATACGAATCAGCCCCAGCATTTT.

J is TRBJ2-7 and V is TRBV5-4; 14 nucleotides match TRBD2. CDR3 size: 15 residues. V lost 4 bases, J lost 4 bases, and 4 bases stayed unmatched. CDR1 is SGHNT and CDR2 is YYREEE in the germline V gene (reference sequence). The CDR3 region has the DNA TGTGCCAGCAGCGTTCGGACTAGCGGGGGGTACGAGCAGTACTTC. Residues: CASSVRTSGGYEQYF.

V usage is TRBV5-4 and J usage is TRBJ2-5; D unclear. The CDR3 extends over 13 amino acids. Trimming left V 2 bases short and J 4 bases short, with 9 bases between. Germline loops: CDR1 SGHNT, CDR2 YYREEE (reference sequence). The CDR3 reads CASSFGKLETQYF. The CDR3 DNA is TGTGCCAGCAGCTTTGGGAAGCTAGAGACCCAGTACTTC. Supplemented by reference TRBV5-4 and TRBJ2-5, the full variable domain reads ETGVTQSPTHLIKTRGQQVTLRCSSQSGHNTVSWYQQALGQGPQFIFQYYREEENGRGNFPPRFSGLQFPNYSSELNVNALELDDSALYLCASSFGKLETQYFGPGTRLLVL.

The V call is TRBV30, the J call TRBJ2-5; perhaps D is TRBD1 or TRBD2 (5 bases each). The CDR3 is 13 residues long. The V and J ends lost 8 bases and 8 bases respectively, with 21 bases between them. Germline CDR1 and CDR2: GTSNPN and SVGIG (reference sequence). CDR3 protein: CAGTGTPGGTQYF. The CDR3 DNA sequence: TGTGCCGGAACCGGGACCCCTGGAGGAACCCAGTACTTC.

The V gene is TRBV7-6, the J gene TRBJ2-1; TRBD2 aligns across 8 bases. V was pared by 2 bases and J by 7 bases, with 7 bases of the junction left unmatched. The CDR3 totals 15 residues. CDR1 and CDR2 from the germline V gene are SGHVS and FNYEAQ. CDR3 in DNA: TGTGCCAGCAGCTTATACGGGGGGGCCGGGAATGAGCAGTTCTTC. This encodes CASSLYGGAGNEQFF.

The chain couples TRBV10-2 to TRBJ1-2; D ambiguous. CDR3 length: 13 amino acids. Trimming shortened V by 9 bases and J by 0 bases, and 11 bases separated the two germline ends. Germline CDR1 reads WSHSY; CDR2 reads SAAADI. CDR3 DNA: TGCGCCAGATCCGGGAACCCTAACTATGGCTACACCTTC. Protein product: CARSGNPNYGYTF.

In regard to this clone: This same CDR3 is encoded by further DNA sequences in the sample. V and J are TRBV7-9 and TRBJ2-7; D may correspond to TRBD1 or TRBD2 (5 bases each). Germline-derived CDR1 and CDR2 are SEHNR and FQNEAQ (reference sequence). V was pared by 5 bases and J by 6 bases, with 8 bases between. This CDR3 has 11 amino acids. The chain's CDR3 is CASSPGGEQYF. In DNA, the CDR3 is TGTGCCAGCAGCCCTGGGGGCGAGCAGTACTTC.

The rearrangement joins TRBV5-1 to TRBJ2-1, with 9 bases lining up with TRBD1. The CDR3 is made up of 15 amino acids. V shed 6 bases and J 4 bases; nucleotides not matched to a gene: 8. Germline loops: CDR1 SGHRS, CDR2 YFSETQ. The CDR3 loop is CASISGTGLYNEQFF. CDR3 DNA sequence: TGCGCCAGCATTTCCGGGACAGGGCTATACAATGAGCAGTTCTTC.

V gene TRBV21-1 combines with J gene TRBJ2-1. TRBV21-1 is described as a pseudogene. CDR3 length: 13 residues. CDR3 loop: CARSGTQLDEQFF. The DNA of the CDR3 is TGTGCCAGATCCGGGACCCAATTAGATGAGCAGTTCTTC.

V usage is TRBV11-3 and J usage is TRBJ2-5; D possibly corresponds to TRBD2 (5 bases). Trimming left V 3 bases short and J 5 bases short, with 31 bases between. The CDR3 sequence is 20 residues long. CDR1 is SGHNT and CDR2 is YENEEA in the germline V gene. CDR3 in DNA: TGTGCCAGCAGCTTGGATTGGGGTTCGGGAAGACCCCCAAGCCCGGAGACCCAGTACTTC. This sequence encodes CASSLDWGSGRPPSPETQYF.

In regard to this clone: Different DNA sequences within this sample yield the same CDR3. The chain combines TRBV6-5 with TRBJ1-2; unclear D gene. The V gene lost 0 bases and the J gene lost 7 bases, with 6 bases spanning the gap. Per germline, CDR1 MNHEY and CDR2 SVGAGI. This CDR3 comprises 12 residues. The CDR3 DNA reads as TGTGCCAGCAGTTACTCTACCGGTGGCTACACCTTC. Protein product: CASSYSTGGYTF.

J is TRBJ1-4 and V is TRBV28; 8 nucleotides agree with TRBD1. After removal of 6 bases from V and 4 bases from J, the junction contained 7 bases not matched to a gene. Germline V gives CDR1 MDHEN, CDR2 SYDVKM. CDR3 length: 15 residues. The CDR3 DNA reads TGTGCCAGCAGACCCGGCGACAGGGGTAATGAAAAACTGTTTTTT. This encodes CASRPGDRGNEKLFF.

The chain joins TRBV10-1 to TRBJ1-4; D ambiguous. The CDR3 extends over 16 amino acids. In germline, CDR1 is WNHNN, CDR2 SYGVQD (reference sequence). Trimming stripped 0 bases from V and 4 bases from J, with 12 bases between. CDR3: CASSESRRPYNEKLFF. The CDR3 nucleotides are TGCGCCAGCAGTGAGTCGAGACGCCCTTATAATGAAAAACTGTTTTTT.

The V and J genes are TRBV5-4 and TRBJ2-2; TRBD1 matches 9 bases. The CDR3 loop spans 16 amino acids. Germline values: CDR1 SGHNT, CDR2 YYREEE (reference sequence). J was trimmed by 7 bases and V by 0 bases; bases with no gene match: 7. The CDR3, as DNA: TGTGCCAGCAGCTTGGGAGGACAGGGGATGTTCGGGGAGCTGTTTTTT. The encoded protein is CASSLGGQGMFGELFF.

The chain employs TRBV5-4 and TRBJ1-4; D unclear. Germline CDR1 and CDR2: SGHNT and YYREEE (reference sequence). This CDR3 region has 15 residues. V shed 1 base and J shed 11 bases, with 18 bases lying between them. As DNA, the CDR3 is TGTGCCAGCAGCTTGTTGGGCCAGCCGCTGAATAAACTGTTTTTT. This codes for CASSLLGQPLNKLFF.

CDR3 nucleotides: TGTGCCAGCAGCGGAAACAGGGTAGGGGTTAACTATGGCTACACCTTC. This translates into CASSGNRVGVNYGYTF. V and J are TRBV9 and TRBJ1-2; a possible D gene is TRBD1 (6 bases). Deletions cut 3 bases from V and 1 base from J, with 16 bases between. This CDR3 comprises 16 residues. Germline lookup yields CDR1 SGDLS and CDR2 YYNGEE.

The chain couples TRBV11-3 to TRBJ1-1; no clear D gene. Trimming pared 1 base from V and 0 bases from J, leaving 6 bases between. Germline V gene data show CDR1 as SGHNT and CDR2 as YENEEA. The CDR3 spans 14 residues. CDR3 in amino acids: CASSLVSMNTEAFF. DNA of the CDR3: TGTGCCAGCAGCTTAGTTTCTATGAACACTGAAGCTTTCTTT.

V gene TRBV18 combines with J gene TRBJ2-2; 7 nucleotides line up with TRBD1. In germline, CDR1 is KGHSH, CDR2 LQKENI. The CDR3 consists of 16 residues. Trimming cost V 2 bases and J 4 bases; bases outside gene matches: 7. The CDR3 loop reads CASSPIPGGVTGELFF. Here the CDR3 DNA reads TGTGCCAGCTCACCAATCCCAGGGGGTGTCACCGGGGAGCTGTTTTTT.